This note documents a single T cell receptor beta chain sequence. CDR3 size: 16 residues. CDR1 is GTSNPN and CDR2 is SVGIG in the germline V gene (reference sequence). V trimming: 5 bases; J trimming: 8 bases; junction bases outside the gene matches: 11. Only in-frame clones appear in the TCRdb table, and some are missing; sequencing was by immunoSEQ multiplex PCR. The profile shows about 1 million clones, 70% to 80% of them singletons. These data come from a study of shared clonotypes between healthy human individuals. Overall study: Each donor had three CD4 naive, three CD4 memory, two CD8 naive and one CD8 memory plate.

The sequenced material came from memory CD4+ T cells from PBMCs. Stated subset: CD45RA-negative fraction. This clonotype was obtained from a man younger than 35 in good health. Some clones in this sample may be carry-over from other donors' samples. The chain employs TRBV30 and TRBJ2-1; TRBD2 matches 14 bases. The CDR3 DNA reads as TGTGCCTGGCAGATCGGACTAGCGGGGGGTAGAGATGAGCAGTTCTTC. It specifies CAWQIGLAGGRDEQFF.